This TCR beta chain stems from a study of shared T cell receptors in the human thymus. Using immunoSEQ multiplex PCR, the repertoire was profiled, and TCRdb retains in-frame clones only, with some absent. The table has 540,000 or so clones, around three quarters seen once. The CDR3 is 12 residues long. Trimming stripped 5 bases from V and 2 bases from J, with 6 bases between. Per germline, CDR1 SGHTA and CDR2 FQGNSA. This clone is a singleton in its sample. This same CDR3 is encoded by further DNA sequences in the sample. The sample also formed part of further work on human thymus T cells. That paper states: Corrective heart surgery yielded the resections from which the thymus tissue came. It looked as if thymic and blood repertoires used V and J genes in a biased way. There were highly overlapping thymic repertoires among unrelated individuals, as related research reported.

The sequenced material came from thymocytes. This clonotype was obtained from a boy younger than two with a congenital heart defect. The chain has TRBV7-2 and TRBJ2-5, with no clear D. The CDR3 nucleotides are TGTGCCAGCAGCCTAAGACAAGAGACCCAGTACTTC. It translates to CASSLRQETQYF.